The clone carrying this T cell receptor beta chain came up a few times. Antigen unknown. Looked up from germline, CDR1 is MNHEY and CDR2 is SVGEGT. Between the trimmed V and J ends, which lost 2 bases and 3 bases, there was a span of 8 bases. This CDR3 has 13 residues. TCRdb processed the 5' RACE reads anew with MiXCR; each CDR3 protein has one entry. The table has approximately 480,000 distinct CDR3 sequences, 15% to 20% seen once; the top ten hold 9% to 15%. This entry belongs to a study of T-cell memory formation after mild COVID-19. Regarding the study as a whole: Researchers could not confirm that second-wave clones peaking on day 37 targeted SARS-CoV-2. Prior to infection, memory already included some responding clones, suggesting cross-reactive memory joined. CD4+ contracting clones were mainly CM and EM; CD8+ ones, EMRA.

This receptor was taken from an adult woman who had mild COVID-19 (a few samples of this study predate the infection). Cell type and time point are not known. The V and J genes are TRBV6-2 or TRBV6-3 and TRBJ2-7; no definite D call. Sequencing used PBMCs or a T cell subset sorted from them (not recorded which). The CDR3 region is CASSYAAYYEQYF. In DNA, the CDR3 is TGTGCCAGCAGTTACGCCGCTTACTACGAGCAGTACTTC.